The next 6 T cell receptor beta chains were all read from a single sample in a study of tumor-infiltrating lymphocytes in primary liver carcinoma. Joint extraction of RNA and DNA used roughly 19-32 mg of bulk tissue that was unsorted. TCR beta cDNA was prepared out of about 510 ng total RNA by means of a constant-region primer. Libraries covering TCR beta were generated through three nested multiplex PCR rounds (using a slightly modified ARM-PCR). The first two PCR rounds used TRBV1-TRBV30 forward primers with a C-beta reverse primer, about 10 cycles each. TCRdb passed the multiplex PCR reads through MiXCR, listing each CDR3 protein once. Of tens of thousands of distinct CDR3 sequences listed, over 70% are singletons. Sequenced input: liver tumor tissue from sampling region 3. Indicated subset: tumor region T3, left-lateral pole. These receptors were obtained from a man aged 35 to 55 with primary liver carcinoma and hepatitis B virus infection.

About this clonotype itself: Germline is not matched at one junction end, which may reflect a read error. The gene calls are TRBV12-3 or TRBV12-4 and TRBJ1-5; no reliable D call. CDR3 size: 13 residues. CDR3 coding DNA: TGTGTCAGCAGTTTAGTAAGTGTTCAACCCCGGCATTTT. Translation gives CVSSLVSVQPRHF.

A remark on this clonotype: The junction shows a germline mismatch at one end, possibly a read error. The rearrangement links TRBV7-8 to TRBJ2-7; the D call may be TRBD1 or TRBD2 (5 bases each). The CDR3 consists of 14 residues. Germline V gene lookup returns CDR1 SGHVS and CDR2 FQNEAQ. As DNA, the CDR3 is TGTGCCATCAGCCGGGGACCTCCCTCCTACGAGCAGTACTTC. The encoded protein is CAISRGPPSYEQYF. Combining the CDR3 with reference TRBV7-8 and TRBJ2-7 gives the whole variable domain GAGVSQSPRYKVAKRGQDVALRCDPISGHVSLFWYQQALGQGPEFLTYFQNEAQLDKSGLPSDRFFAERPEGSVSTLKIQRTQQEDSAVYLCAISRGPPSYEQYFGPGTRLTVT.

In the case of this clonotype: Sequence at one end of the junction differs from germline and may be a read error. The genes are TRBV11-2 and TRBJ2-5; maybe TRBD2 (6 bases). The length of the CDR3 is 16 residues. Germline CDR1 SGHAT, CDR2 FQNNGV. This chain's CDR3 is CASRSWDSAHQETHCF. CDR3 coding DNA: TGTGCCAGCAGATCCTGGGACTCGGCCCACCAAGAGACCCATTGCTTC.

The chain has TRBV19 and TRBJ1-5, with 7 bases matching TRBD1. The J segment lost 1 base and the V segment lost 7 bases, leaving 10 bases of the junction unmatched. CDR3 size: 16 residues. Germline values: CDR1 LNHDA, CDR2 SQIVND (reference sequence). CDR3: CASTAQGGQSNQPQHF. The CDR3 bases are TGTGCCAGTACCGCTCAGGGGGGGCAGAGCAATCAGCCCCAGCATTTT.

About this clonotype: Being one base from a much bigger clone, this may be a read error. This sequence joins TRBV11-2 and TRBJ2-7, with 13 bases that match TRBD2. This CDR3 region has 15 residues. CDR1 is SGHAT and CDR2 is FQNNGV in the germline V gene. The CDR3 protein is CASTLLAGGTKEQYF. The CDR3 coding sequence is TGTGCCAGCACCTTACTAGCGGGAGGGACTAAGGAGCAGTACTTC.

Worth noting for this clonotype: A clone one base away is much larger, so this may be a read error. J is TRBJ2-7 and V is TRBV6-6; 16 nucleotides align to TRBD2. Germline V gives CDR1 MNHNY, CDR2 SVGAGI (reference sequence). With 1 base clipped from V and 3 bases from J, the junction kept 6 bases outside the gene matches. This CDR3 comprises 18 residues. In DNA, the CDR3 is TGTGCCAGCAGTTACTTGCAGGGACTAGCGGGAGGGCTCTACGAGCAGTACTTC. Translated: CASSYLQGLAGGLYEQYF.